This T cell receptor (beta chain) was profiled in a study of shared clonotypes between healthy human individuals. The length of the CDR3 is 14 residues. The V end was cut by 0 bases, the J end by 5 bases, with 10 bases between. Germline lookup yields CDR1 LGHNA and CDR2 YSLEER. Only in-frame clones appear in the TCRdb table, and some are missing; sequencing was by immunoSEQ multiplex PCR. Altogether 2,100,000 or so clones are present, more than 90% being singletons, with the ten largest covering roughly 0.13%. V is TRBV4-3 and J is TRBJ1-2; weak D call: TRBD1 (5 bases). The TCR was taken from a man between 18 and 29 years old in good health. Sequenced input: naive CD4+ T cells sorted from blood. Subset specified: CD45RA+ positively selected. Here the CDR3 reads CASSQEAGRYGYTF. The DNA for the CDR3 is TGCGCCAGCAGCCAAGAGGCAGGGAGGTATGGCTACACCTTC.